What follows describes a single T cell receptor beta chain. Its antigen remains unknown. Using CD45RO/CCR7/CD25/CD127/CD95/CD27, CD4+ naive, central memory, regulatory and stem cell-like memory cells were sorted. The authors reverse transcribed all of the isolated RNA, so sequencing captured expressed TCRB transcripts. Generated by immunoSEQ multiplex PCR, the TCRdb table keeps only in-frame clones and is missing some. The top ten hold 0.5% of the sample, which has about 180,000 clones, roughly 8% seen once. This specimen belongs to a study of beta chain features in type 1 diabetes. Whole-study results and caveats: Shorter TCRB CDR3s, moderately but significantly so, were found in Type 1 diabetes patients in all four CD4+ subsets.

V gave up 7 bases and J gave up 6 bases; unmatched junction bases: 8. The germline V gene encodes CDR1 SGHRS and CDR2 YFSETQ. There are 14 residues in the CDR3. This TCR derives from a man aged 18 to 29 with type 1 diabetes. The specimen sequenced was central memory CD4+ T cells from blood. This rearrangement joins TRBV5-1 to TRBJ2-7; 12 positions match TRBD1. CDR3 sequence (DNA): TGCGCCAGCGCGCCCGGGACAGGGGGCCTCGAGCAGTACTTC. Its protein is CASAPGTGGLEQYF.